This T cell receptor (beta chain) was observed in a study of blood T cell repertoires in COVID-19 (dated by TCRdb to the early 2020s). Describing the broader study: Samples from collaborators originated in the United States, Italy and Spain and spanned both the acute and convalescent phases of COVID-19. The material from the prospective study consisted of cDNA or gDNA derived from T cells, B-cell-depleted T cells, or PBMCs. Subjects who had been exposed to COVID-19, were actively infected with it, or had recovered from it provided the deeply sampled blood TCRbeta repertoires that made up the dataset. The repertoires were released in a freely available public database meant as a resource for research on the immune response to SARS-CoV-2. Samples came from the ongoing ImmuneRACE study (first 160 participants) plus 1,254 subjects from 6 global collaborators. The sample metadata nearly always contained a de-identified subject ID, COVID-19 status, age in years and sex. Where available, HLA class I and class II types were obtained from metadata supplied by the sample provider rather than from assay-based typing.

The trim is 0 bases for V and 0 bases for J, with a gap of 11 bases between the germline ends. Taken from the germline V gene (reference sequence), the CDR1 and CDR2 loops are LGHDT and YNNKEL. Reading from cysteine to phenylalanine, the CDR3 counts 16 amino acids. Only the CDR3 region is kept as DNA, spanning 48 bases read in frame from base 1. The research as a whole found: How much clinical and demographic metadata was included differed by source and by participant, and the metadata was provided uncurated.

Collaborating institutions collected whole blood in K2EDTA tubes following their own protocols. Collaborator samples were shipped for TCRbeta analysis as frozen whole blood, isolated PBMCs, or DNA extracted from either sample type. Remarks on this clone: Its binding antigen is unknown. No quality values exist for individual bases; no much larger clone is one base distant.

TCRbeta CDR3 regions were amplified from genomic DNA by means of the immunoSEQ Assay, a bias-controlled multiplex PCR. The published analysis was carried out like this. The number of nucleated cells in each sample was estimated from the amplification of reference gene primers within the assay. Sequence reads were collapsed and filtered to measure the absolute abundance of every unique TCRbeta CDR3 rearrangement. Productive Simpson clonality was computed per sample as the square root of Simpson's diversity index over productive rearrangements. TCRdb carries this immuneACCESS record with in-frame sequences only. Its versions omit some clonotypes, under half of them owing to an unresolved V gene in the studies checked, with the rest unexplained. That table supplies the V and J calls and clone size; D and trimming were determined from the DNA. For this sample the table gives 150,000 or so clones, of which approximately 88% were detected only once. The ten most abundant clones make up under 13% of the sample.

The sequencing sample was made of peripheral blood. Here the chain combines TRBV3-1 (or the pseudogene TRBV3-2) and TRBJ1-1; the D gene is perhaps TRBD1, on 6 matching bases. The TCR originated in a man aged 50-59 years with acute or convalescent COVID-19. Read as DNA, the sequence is TGTGCCAGCAGCCAAGATGAGAGGGGGATGAACACTGAAGCTTTCTTT. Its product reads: CASSQDERGMNTEAFF.